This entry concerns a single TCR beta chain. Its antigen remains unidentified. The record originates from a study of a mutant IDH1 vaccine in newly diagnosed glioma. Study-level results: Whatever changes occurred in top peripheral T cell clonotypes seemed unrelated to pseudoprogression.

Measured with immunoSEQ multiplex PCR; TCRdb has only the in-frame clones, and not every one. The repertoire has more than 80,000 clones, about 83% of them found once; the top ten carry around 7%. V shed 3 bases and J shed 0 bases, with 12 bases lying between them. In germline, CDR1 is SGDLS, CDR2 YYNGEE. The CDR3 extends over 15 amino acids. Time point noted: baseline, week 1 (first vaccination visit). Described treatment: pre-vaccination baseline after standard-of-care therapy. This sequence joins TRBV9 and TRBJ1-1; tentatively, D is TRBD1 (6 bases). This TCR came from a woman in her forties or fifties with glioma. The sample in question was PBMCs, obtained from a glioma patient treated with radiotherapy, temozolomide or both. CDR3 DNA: TGTGCCAGCAGCGGAGGGGGACACCTGAACACTGAAGCTTTCTTT. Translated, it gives CASSGGGHLNTEAFF.